The sequence of this T cell receptor (beta chain) was determined in a study of blood T cell repertoires in COVID-19. Losses at the gene ends were 2 bases for V and 3 bases for J; bases not matched to a gene: 4. Germline loops: CDR1 SGHDT, CDR2 YYEEEE. The CDR3 spans 15 residues. TCRdb keeps only in-frame clones here, not all; method: immunoSEQ multiplex PCR. This sample yields fewer than 500,000 clones, of which approximately 90% are seen a single time; 0.97% belongs to the top ten. Sequenced sample: PBMCs or T cells enriched from blood (not recorded which). The rearrangement uses TRBV5-6 and TRBJ2-3, with 9 positions matching TRBD1. The clonotype originates from a woman in her thirties with acute COVID-19. The CDR3 sequence is CASSFGQGTTDTQYF. CDR3 in DNA: TGTGCCAGCAGCTTCGGACAGGGGACGACAGATACGCAGTATTTT. Complete variable domain (other parts from reference TRBV5-6 and TRBJ2-3): DAGVTQSPTHLIKTRGQQVTLRCSPKSGHDTVSWYQQALGQGPQFIFQYYEEEERQRGNFPDRFSGHQFPNYSSELNVNALLLGDSALYLCASSFGQGTTDTQYFGPGTRLTVL.